A single sample is the source of the 20 T cell receptor beta chains below, sequenced in a study of blood T cell repertoires in COVID-19. Clones were read by immunoSEQ multiplex PCR, and TCRdb kept only the in-frame ones, dropping some. The table includes over 200,000 clones, over 75% detected once. The source material was peripheral blood. Every receptor here comes from a human donor in a cohort sampled during active COVID-19.

V and J are TRBV4-2 and TRBJ2-6; maybe TRBD1 (6 bases). Germline CDR1 LGHNA, CDR2 YNFKEQ. V lost 1 base to trimming and J lost 1 base, with 11 bases between them. This CDR3 region has 17 residues. CDR3 DNA: TGTGCCAGCAGCCAAGCCTCAACAGGGTCTGGGGCCAACGTCCTGACTTTC. Amino acids: CASSQASTGSGANVLTF.

This clone was picked up one time. This chain joins TRBV15 and TRBJ1-2; 7 bases are a match to TRBD1. V shed 0 bases and J 4 bases; nucleotides not matched to a gene: 8. The CDR3 length is 16 residues. From germline, CDR1 is LNHNV and CDR2 YYDKDF (reference sequence). The DNA for the CDR3 is TGTGCCACCAGCAGAGATCTGGGACAGATGACCTATGGCTACACCTTC. It is translated as CATSRDLGQMTYGYTF.

The chain carries TRBV6-5 and TRBJ1-3; the D gene is possibly TRBD1 (5 bases). Deletions cut 7 bases from V and 0 bases from J, with 13 bases between. CDR1 is MNHEY, CDR2 SVGAGI, per germline. The CDR3 loop spans 15 amino acids. This CDR3 reads CASIRGLFSGNTIYF. The CDR3 DNA follows: TGTGCCAGCATAAGGGGTTTATTCTCTGGAAACACCATATATTTT.

The chain has TRBV7-9 and TRBJ2-1, with TRBD2 as a possible D gene (6 bases). Germline values: CDR1 SEHNR, CDR2 FQNEAQ (reference sequence). This CDR3 spans 16 amino acids. V dropped 6 bases and J dropped 0 bases, with 15 bases sitting between them. CDR3 in amino acids: CASSPTEGHSYNEQFF. DNA for the CDR3: TGTGCCAGCAGTCCGACGGAGGGCCACTCCTACAATGAGCAGTTCTTC.

V and J are TRBV6-6 and TRBJ2-7; TRBD2 aligns across 12 bases. The CDR3 length is 15 residues. Germline V gene sequence: CDR1 MNHNY, CDR2 SVGAGI (reference sequence). V lost 4 bases to trimming and J lost 2 bases; unmatched junction nucleotides: 3. The CDR3 loop is CASSSRLAGAYEQYF. The CDR3 DNA sequence: TGTGCCAGCAGTTCCCGACTAGCGGGGGCCTACGAGCAGTACTTC.

About this clone: Germline is not matched at one junction end, which may reflect a read error. This chain connects TRBV3-1 (or the pseudogene TRBV3-2) to TRBJ2-7; D might be TRBD2 (7 bases). The CDR3 extends over 17 amino acids. Per germline, CDR1 LGHDT and CDR2 YNNKEL (reference sequence). As DNA, the CDR3 is TGTGCCAGCAGCCAAGTACGCGGGGGCGGGAGCTCCAACGAGCAGTACTTC. Protein: CASSQVRGGGSSNEQYF.

The chain couples TRBV12-3 or TRBV12-4 to TRBJ1-1; D is undetermined. V was shortened by 4 bases and J by 1 base, with 7 bases between the two germline ends. This CDR3 region has 13 residues. CDR3 amino acids: CASSSFPNTEAFF. The CDR3 nucleotides are TGTGCCAGCAGTTCATTCCCGAACACTGAAGCTTTCTTT.

This chain connects TRBV7-9 to TRBJ2-7; 10 bases align to TRBD1. The CDR3 loop spans 16 amino acids. Trimming removed 5 bases from V and 0 bases from J; junction bases left unmatched: 7. Per germline, CDR1 SEHNR and CDR2 FQNEAQ (reference sequence). For the CDR3, the DNA is TGTGCCAGCAGCCATGACAGGGGGCTTAGCTCCTACGAGCAGTACTTC. It specifies CASSHDRGLSSYEQYF.

V and J are TRBV18 and TRBJ2-1; D is possibly TRBD1 (6 bases). Germline V gives CDR1 KGHSH, CDR2 LQKENI. The length of the CDR3 is 15 residues. The V end was cut by 2 bases, the J end by 2 bases, with 10 bases between. The CDR3, as DNA: TGTGCCAGCTCACCAGGCAGGGGAGCCTACAATGAGCAGTTCTTC. As protein: CASSPGRGAYNEQFF. The complete variable domain, with remaining parts taken from reference TRBV18 and TRBJ2-1, reads NAGVMQNPRHLVRRRGQEARLRCSPMKGHSHVYWYRQLPEEGLKFMVYLQKENIIDESGMPKERFSAEFPKEGPSILRIQQVVRGDSAAYFCASSPGRGAYNEQFFGPGTRLTVL.

V usage is TRBV5-1 and J usage is TRBJ1-2, with D uncertain. V lost 4 bases to trimming and J lost 0 bases, with 13 bases between them. The CDR3 spans 15 residues. Per the germline V gene, CDR1 is SGHRS and CDR2 is YFSETQ. The CDR3 sequence is CASSPFNRANYGYTF. In DNA form, the CDR3 reads TGCGCCAGCAGCCCTTTTAACCGCGCTAACTATGGCTACACCTTC.

CDR3 in amino acids: CASSTSNSGNTIYF. CDR3 nucleotide sequence: TGTGCCAGCAGTACATCCAACTCTGGAAACACCATATATTTT. The genes are TRBV28 and TRBJ1-3; D is unclear. This CDR3 contains 14 residues. The V gene lost 5 bases and the J gene lost 0 bases, with 8 bases spanning the gap. Germline loops: CDR1 MDHEN, CDR2 SYDVKM.

The chain couples TRBV5-1 to TRBJ1-1, with 8 bases matching TRBD1. From germline, CDR1 is SGHRS and CDR2 YFSETQ. V lost 2 bases and J lost 0; bases outside the gene matches: 3. The CDR3 runs to 15 residues. The CDR3 DNA reads TGCGCCAGCAGCTTTCAGGGGGCGATGAACACTGAAGCTTTCTTT. This translates into CASSFQGAMNTEAFF.

The chain uses TRBV28 and TRBJ2-7, with 8 bases lining up with TRBD1. The junction had 9 bases not matched to a gene; V was cut back by 1 base and J by 4 bases. Germline CDR1 is MDHEN and CDR2 is SYDVKM. The CDR3 runs 16 residues. The CDR3 DNA follows: TGTGCCAGCAGTTTATACCGGACAGGGAAGAGTTACGAGCAGTACTTC. It specifies CASSLYRTGKSYEQYF.

This clone has only one observation. The chain employs TRBV6-2 or TRBV6-3 and TRBJ2-7, with a weak D call TRBD2 (6 bases). Trimming stripped 2 bases from V and 2 bases from J, with 22 bases between. CDR3 size: 18 residues. The germline V gene has CDR1 MNHEY and CDR2 SVGEGT. The CDR3 DNA is TGTGCCAGCAGTTACCCTGGGGGGTATACCAGCTATACCTACGAGCAGTACTTC. Translation: CASSYPGGYTSYTYEQYF.

Written as DNA, the CDR3 is TGTGCCACCAGCTGGAAACTAGGATATGAGCAGTTCTTC. This translates into CATSWKLGYEQFF. The genes are TRBV15 and TRBJ2-1, with D possibly TRBD2 on 5 matching bases. The ends were cut back, 5 bases at V and 8 bases at J, with 13 bases in the middle. CDR3 length: 13 amino acids. The V gene's germline CDR1 is LNHNV and CDR2 YYDKDF (reference sequence). The whole variable domain, filled in from reference TRBV15 and TRBJ2-1, reads DAMVIQNPRYQVTQFGKPVTLSCSQTLNHNVMYWYQQKSSQAPKLLFHYYDKDFNNEADTPDNFQSRRPNTSFCFLDIRSPGLGDTAMYLCATSWKLGYEQFFGPGTRLTVL.

The genes are TRBV9 and TRBJ1-1, with 7 bases aligning to TRBD1. The CDR3 runs 15 residues. J was trimmed by 0 bases and V by 3 bases; bases with no gene match: 5. CDR1 is SGDLS, CDR2 YYNGEE, per germline. The DNA of the CDR3 is TGTGCCAGCAGCGCTTTAGGGACAGTGAACACTGAAGCTTTCTTT. It is translated as CASSALGTVNTEAFF.

The rearrangement uses TRBV7-4 and TRBJ2-7; 10 bases fit TRBD2. V shed 5 bases and J 7 bases; nucleotides not matched to a gene: 14. Looked up from germline, CDR1 is SGHVT and CDR2 is SQSDAQ. The CDR3 runs 16 residues. CDR3 sequence: CASSILLAGVICEQYF. The CDR3 nucleotides are TGTGCCAGCAGCATTCTCCTAGCGGGGGTAATCTGTGAGCAGTACTTC.

V and J are TRBV28 and TRBJ2-1; 10 bases are shared with TRBD2. The V gene's germline CDR1 is MDHEN and CDR2 SYDVKM. The CDR3 is 14 residues long. V lost 5 bases to trimming and J lost 6 bases; unmatched junction nucleotides: 4. CDR3 DNA sequence: TGTGCCAGCAGTGTCCTAGCGGGAGCCAATGAGCAGTTCTTC. Amino acid sequence: CASSVLAGANEQFF.

The chain has TRBV5-8 and TRBJ2-6; D may be TRBD2 (5 bases). The germline V and J ends were trimmed by 0 bases and 2 bases, with 9 bases remaining between them. CDR1 SGHTS and CDR2 YDEGEE come from the germline V gene. This CDR3 is 16 amino acids long. The CDR3 region has the DNA TGTGCCAGCAGCTTGGACTGGAGGACTGGGGCCAACGTCCTGACTTTC. Encoded protein: CASSLDWRTGANVLTF.

This clone has just a few counts. J is TRBJ2-7 and V is TRBV4-1, with TRBD1 matching over 7 bases. The junction had 12 bases not matched to a gene; V was cut back by 0 bases and J by 4 bases. The germline gives CDR1 MGHRA, CDR2 YSYEKL. The CDR3 has 17 residues. Written as DNA, the CDR3 is TGCGCCAGCAGCCAAGAACGAAAAGGGGGCCGGGGTTACGAGCAGTACTTC. Protein sequence: CASSQERKGGRGYEQYF.